These 22 T cell receptor beta chains share one sample of origin, sequenced in a study of shared clonotypes between healthy human individuals. Selected positively for CCR7 and CD45RO-negative, naive CD8 cells excluded terminally differentiated effector memory CD45RA+ cells. Method: immunoSEQ multiplex PCR; TCRdb's copy keeps in-frame clones and lacks some. The sample includes some 740,000 clones, 90% to 95% of them seen just once. Source material: naive CD8+ T cells sorted from blood. The receptors shown here come from a man aged 25 to 40 in good health.

V gene TRBV27 combines with J gene TRBJ2-5, with D perhaps TRBD1 (7 bases). Germline V gene lookup returns CDR1 MNHEY and CDR2 SMNVEV (reference sequence). This CDR3 comprises 15 residues. Trimming shortened V by 2 bases and J by 5 bases, and 15 bases separated the two germline ends. CDR3 DNA: TGTGCCAGCAGTTTAGTGCAGGGGGGTAGGGAGACCCAGTACTTC. Translation: CASSLVQGGRETQYF.

V and J are TRBV6-5 and TRBJ2-1, with 11 bases lining up with TRBD2. The CDR3 extends over 14 amino acids. The germline V gene encodes CDR1 MNHEY and CDR2 SVGAGI. With 5 bases clipped from V and 8 bases from J, the junction kept 5 bases outside the gene matches. The CDR3: CASSRTSGWDEQFF. CDR3 bases: TGTGCCAGCAGTCGGACTAGCGGGTGGGATGAGCAGTTCTTC.

The J gene is TRBJ2-3, the V gene TRBV7-9; no clear D. The ends were cut back, 2 bases at V and 2 bases at J, with 5 bases in the middle. The germline V gene has CDR1 SEHNR and CDR2 FQNEAQ (reference sequence). This CDR3 contains 13 residues. The DNA for the CDR3 is TGTGCCAGCAGCTTATATACCACAGATACGCAGTATTTT. This encodes CASSLYTTDTQYF.

V is TRBV7-6 and J is TRBJ2-2; D uncertain. This CDR3 comprises 12 residues. The V gene lost 11 bases and the J gene lost 5 bases, with 12 bases spanning the gap. Germline CDR1 and CDR2: SGHVS and FNYEAQ. CDR3 amino acids: CAGKHQTGELFF. DNA for the CDR3: TGTGCCGGAAAGCACCAGACCGGGGAGCTGTTTTTT.

This clone was counted only a few times. The chain combines TRBV19 with TRBJ1-5, with 9 bases fitting TRBD1. Germline V gene sequence: CDR1 LNHDA, CDR2 SQIVND (reference sequence). The CDR3 length is 15 residues. J was trimmed by 5 bases and V by 5 bases; bases with no gene match: 7. As DNA, the CDR3 is TGTGCCAGTAGTCAGGACAGGGGTTATTATCAGCCCCAGCATTTT. Amino acid sequence: CASSQDRGYYQPQHF. The variable domain in full, completed from reference TRBV19 and TRBJ1-5, reads DGGITQSPKYLFRKEGQNVTLSCEQNLNHDAMYWYRQDPGQGLRLIYYSQIVNDFQKGDIAEGYSVSREKKESFPLTVTSAQKNPTAFYLCASSQDRGYYQPQHFGDGTRLSIL.

This sequence joins TRBV6-5 and TRBJ2-5, with unresolved D. Germline V gene sequence: CDR1 MNHEY, CDR2 SVGAGI. Trimming took 2 bases from V and 4 from J, leaving 5 bases between them. CDR3 length equals 12 residues. The CDR3 reads CASSYDRETQYF. The CDR3 region has the DNA TGTGCCAGCAGTTACGATAGAGAGACCCAGTACTTC.

The CDR3 DNA reads as TGTGCCAGCAGCTTAGCGCAGAGGACAGGGGCCTACGAGCAGTACTTC. It is translated as CASSLAQRTGAYEQYF. The chain combines TRBV7-6 with TRBJ2-7; 9 nucleotides line up with TRBD1. The germline gives CDR1 SGHVS, CDR2 FNYEAQ. CDR3 length equals 16 residues. Trimming at V came to 0 bases and at J to 2 bases, leaving 5 bases not matched to a gene.

The chain couples TRBV7-9 to TRBJ2-1, with TRBD2 identical over 9 bases. In germline, CDR1 is SEHNR, CDR2 FQNEAQ (reference sequence). Losses at the gene ends were 1 base for V and 4 bases for J; bases not matched to a gene: 5. This CDR3 is 16 amino acids long. This chain's CDR3 is CASSLDLAGPYNEQFF. The CDR3 DNA is TGTGCCAGCAGCTTAGATCTAGCGGGACCTTACAATGAGCAGTTCTTC.

The gene calls are TRBV7-2 and TRBJ1-3; no firm D call. CDR3 length: 12 amino acids. V was shortened by 1 base and J by 7 bases, with 5 bases between the two germline ends. The germline V gene has CDR1 SGHTA and CDR2 FQGNSA. The CDR3 region has the DNA TGTGCCAGCAGCTTAGACAGTAACACCATATATTTT. Translating gives CASSLDSNTIYF.

The chain employs TRBV6-1 and TRBJ2-3; 8 positions agree with TRBD1. The length of the CDR3 is 18 residues. Germline CDR1 reads MNHNS; CDR2 reads SASEGT. With V trimmed by 1 base and J by 3 bases, 12 bases remained unmatched. CDR3 in DNA: TGTGCCAGCAGTGAAGTACTGGCCGGACAGGGTGTGACAGATACGCAGTATTTT. Encoded protein: CASSEVLAGQGVTDTQYF.

Note on this clone: Other DNA sequences in this sample translate to the same CDR3. The chain employs TRBV5-4 and TRBJ2-7, with a weak D call TRBD1 (6 bases). The V gene's germline CDR1 is SGHNT and CDR2 YYREEE (reference sequence). The CDR3 is made up of 12 amino acids. The V gene lost 4 bases and the J gene lost 3 bases, with 8 bases spanning the gap. CDR3 region: CASSADSYEQYF. The DNA of the CDR3 is TGTGCCAGCAGCGCGGACAGCTACGAGCAGTACTTC. Full variable domain (rest looked up from reference TRBV5-4 and TRBJ2-7): ETGVTQSPTHLIKTRGQQVTLRCSSQSGHNTVSWYQQALGQGPQFIFQYYREEENGRGNFPPRFSGLQFPNYSSELNVNALELDDSALYLCASSADSYEQYFGPGTRLTVT.

The chain couples TRBV29-1 to TRBJ2-7; D might be TRBD1 (7 bases). The V gene's germline CDR1 is SQVTM and CDR2 ANQGSEA. This CDR3 comprises 14 residues. The V end was cut by 2 bases, the J end by 3 bases, with 14 bases between. Here the CDR3 reads CSVESQGEDYEQYF. The CDR3 DNA reads as TGCAGCGTTGAAAGTCAGGGGGAGGACTACGAGCAGTACTTC.

This chain connects TRBV29-1 to TRBJ2-6, with no clear D. Trimming took off 6 bases at V and 0 bases at J, with 15 bases between the two ends. The CDR3 consists of 16 residues. Germline-derived CDR1 and CDR2 are SQVTM and ANQGSEA. CDR3 loop: CSVQTEWGSGANVLTF. The DNA for the CDR3 is TGCAGCGTGCAAACAGAGTGGGGCTCTGGGGCCAACGTCCTGACTTTC. Full variable domain (remainder filled in from reference TRBV29-1 and TRBJ2-6): SAVISQKPSRDICQRGTSLTIQCQVDSQVTMMFWYRQQPGQSLTLIATANQGSEATYESGFVIDKFPISRPNLTFSTLTVSNMSPEDSSIYLCSVQTEWGSGANVLTFGAGSRLTVL.

This rearrangement joins TRBV29-1 to TRBJ2-7; 8 positions agree with TRBD1. V lost 5 bases and J lost 4; bases outside the gene matches: 7. This CDR3 has 13 residues. The germline gives CDR1 SQVTM, CDR2 ANQGSEA. CDR3 DNA sequence: TGCAGCGTTCGGTCAGGGGGCGGGTACGAGCAGTACTTC. Amino acids: CSVRSGGGYEQYF.

The chain has TRBV6-1 and TRBJ2-7; 8 positions agree with TRBD1. With V trimmed by 0 bases and J by 2 bases, 3 bases remained unmatched. Germline V gene sequence: CDR1 MNHNS, CDR2 SASEGT. CDR3 length: 15 residues. CDR3 bases: TGTGCCAGCAGTGAAGCCCCGGACAGGGCCTACGAGCAGTACTTC. Its translation: CASSEAPDRAYEQYF.

A single count supports this clone. The chain couples TRBV6-1 to TRBJ2-1, with TRBD2 matching over 7 bases. V lost 2 bases to trimming and J lost 8 bases; unmatched junction nucleotides: 9. CDR1 is MNHNS and CDR2 is SASEGT in the germline V gene. The CDR3 has 15 residues. CDR3 sequence reads: CASSELNGRFDEQFF. As DNA, the CDR3 is TGTGCCAGCAGTGAATTAAACGGGAGGTTTGATGAGCAGTTCTTC.

The chain uses TRBV5-1 and TRBJ2-5; TRBD2 agrees at 13 bases. In germline, CDR1 is SGHRS, CDR2 YFSETQ. The CDR3 length is 18 residues. V lost 0 bases to trimming and J lost 5 bases; unmatched junction nucleotides: 10. CDR3 DNA: TGCGCCAGCAGCTTGGGACTAGCGGGAGGACAAACTGGGGAGACCCAGTACTTC. This sequence encodes CASSLGLAGGQTGETQYF. The entire variable domain, with the rest obtained from reference TRBV5-1 and TRBJ2-5, is as follows: KAGVTQTPRYLIKTRGQQVTLSCSPISGHRSVSWYQQTPGQGLQFLFEYFSETQRNKGNFPGRFSGRQFSNSRSEMNVSTLELGDSALYLCASSLGLAGGQTGETQYFGPGTRLLVL.

The V and J genes are TRBV6-5 and TRBJ2-1, with 9 bases that match TRBD2. Germline V gives CDR1 MNHEY, CDR2 SVGAGI. The ends lost 6 bases at V and 4 bases at J; junction bases unmatched: 7. CDR3 size: 15 residues. The CDR3 loop reads CASSPTSGGYNEQFF. CDR3 nucleotide sequence: TGTGCCAGCAGCCCGACTAGCGGAGGGTACAATGAGCAGTTCTTC.

As for this clone: Other DNA sequences from this sample encode an identical CDR3 as well. The genes are TRBV30 and TRBJ2-7; no firm D call. This CDR3 is built from 12 residues. V was cut by 0 bases and J by 2 bases, with 5 bases left in between. CDR1 and CDR2 (germline): GTSNPN, SVGIG (reference sequence). The chain's CDR3 is CAWSVRPYEQYF. CDR3 sequence (DNA): TGTGCCTGGAGTGTAAGGCCCTACGAGCAGTACTTC.

The chain carries TRBV7-9 and TRBJ2-7; weak D call: TRBD2 (5 bases). V was trimmed by 2 bases and J by 0 bases, leaving 14 bases between them. The CDR3 length is 16 residues. Germline V gene data show CDR1 as SEHNR and CDR2 as FQNEAQ (reference sequence). The CDR3 DNA sequence: TGTGCCAGCAGCTTAACCTTGGGAGTAACCTCCTACGAGCAGTACTTC. Encoded protein: CASSLTLGVTSYEQYF.

V and J are TRBV5-4 and TRBJ1-2, with unresolved D. The ends were cut back, 0 bases at V and 4 bases at J, with 10 bases in the middle. Germline V gene sequence: CDR1 SGHNT, CDR2 YYREEE (reference sequence). The CDR3 sequence is 14 residues long. The CDR3 protein is CASSLDRGSYGYTF. CDR3 nucleotides: TGTGCCAGCAGCTTGGATCGGGGAAGCTATGGCTACACCTTC.

The chain employs TRBV2 and TRBJ1-5; perhaps TRBD1 as D (5 bases). V was clipped by 3 bases and J by 2 bases, with 35 bases between them. This CDR3 is 23 amino acids long. From germline, CDR1 is SNHLY and CDR2 FYNNEI. The CDR3 DNA reads as TGTGCCAGCAGTGACAATATACGCCCAAGGGGCTCCGACGGCCCTGGTGGCAATCAGCCCCAGCATTTT. Translation gives CASSDNIRPRGSDGPGGNQPQHF. The full variable domain, in which reference TRBV2 and TRBJ1-5 provide the parts outside the CDR3, is EPEVTQTPSHQVTQMGQEVILRCVPISNHLYFYWYRQILGQKVEFLVSFYNNEISEKSEIFDDQFSVERPDGSNFTLKIRSTKLEDSAMYFCASSDNIRPRGSDGPGGNQPQHFGDGTRLSIL.